The 31 T cell receptor beta chains reported below all come from one sample, sequenced in a study of a mutant IDH1 vaccine in newly diagnosed glioma. Time point given: week 23, last vaccination. All doses held 300 ug of mutant IDH1 20-mer peptide, with topical imiquimod. Some clones are missing from TCRdb's copy, which holds only in-frame ones; the method was immunoSEQ multiplex PCR. The sample shows approximately 70,000 clones, 84% of them seen only once. Their cognate antigens are unknown. This specimen was PBMCs, taken from a glioma patient whose treatment included an IDH1 peptide vaccine. These receptors were taken from a young man with glioma.

This rearrangement joins TRBV4-3 to TRBJ2-6; 7 bases are a match to TRBD1. V was pared by 1 base and J by 1 base, with 7 bases of the junction left unmatched. The CDR3 contains 18 residues. Per germline, CDR1 LGHNA and CDR2 YSLEER. CDR3 in amino acids: CASSQGRTGPSGANVLTF. In DNA, the CDR3 is TGCGCCAGCAGCCAAGGTCGGACAGGACCTTCTGGGGCCAACGTCCTGACTTTC.

J is TRBJ2-3 and V is TRBV23-1, with TRBD1 identical over 9 bases. TRBV23-1 is reported as an ORF; its role is uncertain. The CDR3 totals 16 residues. The V gene end was trimmed by 4 bases and the J gene end by 2 bases; junction bases not matched to a gene: 7. For the CDR3, the DNA is TGCGCCAGCAGTCTCCGGGACAGGGAATACACAGATACGCAGTATTTT. Translated: CASSLRDREYTDTQYF.

The chain combines TRBV25-1 with TRBJ2-5; 7 nucleotides match TRBD1. CDR3 length: 17 residues. V lost 3 bases and J lost 1; bases outside the gene matches: 11. Germline CDR1 is MGHDK and CDR2 is SYGVNS. The CDR3 protein is CASSDRTGVRGQETQYF. In nucleotides, the CDR3 is TGTGCCAGCAGTGATCGAACAGGGGTTAGGGGCCAAGAGACCCAGTACTTC.

The rearrangement uses TRBV7-2 and TRBJ2-2, with 7 bases identical to TRBD2. CDR3 size: 16 residues. Germline CDR1 reads SGHTA; CDR2 reads FQGNSA. V shed 1 base and J 6 bases; nucleotides not matched to a gene: 8. In nucleotides, the CDR3 is TGTGCCAGCAGCTTAGGCGGACTAGTAGGTGCCGGGGAGCTGTTTTTT. Translated, it gives CASSLGGLVGAGELFF.

The V and J genes are TRBV15 and TRBJ2-7; D might be TRBD1 (6 bases). V was trimmed by 1 base and J by 3 bases, leaving 10 bases between them. CDR1 and CDR2 (germline): LNHNV, YYDKDF (reference sequence). There are 14 residues in the CDR3. The CDR3, as DNA: TGTGCCACCAGCAGAGTGGGACACTTCTACGAGCAGTACTTC. The encoded protein is CATSRVGHFYEQYF.

V usage is TRBV7-2 and J usage is TRBJ1-2, with D possibly matching TRBD1 (5 bases). V was pared by 5 bases and J by 4 bases, with 14 bases between. The V gene's germline CDR1 is SGHTA and CDR2 FQGNSA. The CDR3 has 14 amino acids. The CDR3 sequence is CASSPLGLFYGYTF. CDR3 DNA sequence: TGTGCCAGCAGCCCCCTGGGACTGTTCTATGGCTACACCTTC.

This chain joins TRBV21-1 and TRBJ1-5; no DNA check was done on the table's D call, TRBD1. TRBV21-1 is noted as a pseudogene. The CDR3 covers 11 residues. The CDR3 DNA sequence: TGTGCCAGCAAGGGGAATCAGCCCCAGCATTTT. This codes for CASKGNQPQHF.

This chain connects TRBV5-4 to TRBJ1-2, with 9 bases fitting TRBD1. Germline V gives CDR1 SGHNT, CDR2 YYREEE (reference sequence). This CDR3 has 14 amino acids. V was clipped by 5 bases and J by 7 bases; unmatched bases: 9. The CDR3 reads CASRHSGTGSGYTF. CDR3 nucleotides: TGTGCCAGCAGACACTCCGGGACAGGGAGTGGCTACACCTTC.

The chain joins TRBV25-1 to TRBJ2-7; no clear D gene. The germline gives CDR1 MGHDK, CDR2 SYGVNS. The CDR3 contains 14 residues. Trimming pared 5 bases from V and 2 bases from J, leaving 13 bases between. CDR3 nucleotides: TGTGCCAGCAGTCGGTCAGGAAAGACCTACGAGCAGTACTTC. Its translation: CASSRSGKTYEQYF.

This chain connects TRBV5-1 to TRBJ2-6, with TRBD2 identical over 11 bases. This CDR3 contains 20 residues. J gave up 0 bases and V 3 bases, and 11 bases lay outside the gene matches. The germline V gene has CDR1 SGHRS and CDR2 YFSETQ. This CDR3 is CASSWGGAGTSGSGANVLTF. CDR3 DNA sequence: TGCGCCAGCAGCTGGGGGGGTGCCGGGACTAGCGGCTCTGGGGCCAACGTCCTGACTTTC.

In its sample, this clone was seen a few times. V and J are TRBV5-1 and TRBJ1-2; 9 bases agree with TRBD1. The V and J ends lost 4 bases and 8 bases, in that order; junction bases with no gene match: 15. The CDR3 length is 16 residues. Germline V CDR1 and CDR2: SGHRS, YFSETQ. DNA of the CDR3: TGCGCCAGCAGCGGGGCGGGACAGGGAAAATTGAACGGCTACACCTTC. This encodes CASSGAGQGKLNGYTF. The complete variable domain, with remaining parts taken from reference TRBV5-1 and TRBJ1-2, reads KAGVTQTPRYLIKTRGQQVTLSCSPISGHRSVSWYQQTPGQGLQFLFEYFSETQRNKGNFPGRFSGRQFSNSRSEMNVSTLELGDSALYLCASSGAGQGKLNGYTFGSGTRLTVV.

This clone has only one observation. The rearrangement uses TRBV6-6 and TRBJ1-1; D unclear. CDR1 MNHNY and CDR2 SVGAGI come from the germline V gene (reference sequence). Trimming left V 5 bases short and J 6 bases short, with 16 bases between. The CDR3 covers 14 residues. The CDR3 spells CASSPPSGKAEAFF. The CDR3, as DNA: TGTGCCAGCAGTCCCCCATCCGGGAAAGCTGAAGCTTTCTTT.

This sequence joins TRBV19 and TRBJ2-1; D perhaps matches TRBD1 (6 bases). Germline CDR1 and CDR2: LNHDA and SQIVND (reference sequence). Deletions cut 3 bases from V and 5 bases from J, with 20 bases between. This CDR3 is built from 17 residues. The CDR3 is CASSIWGRLPLDNEQFF. CDR3 DNA: TGTGCCAGTAGTATTTGGGGGCGACTACCCCTCGACAATGAGCAGTTCTTC.

DNA of the CDR3: TGTGCCAGCAGTTTATACCGGGACCTATACAATGAGCAGTTCTTC. Amino acids: CASSLYRDLYNEQFF. The V gene is TRBV27, the J gene TRBJ2-1; D tentatively reads TRBD1 or TRBD2 (5 bases each). The CDR3 loop spans 15 amino acids. Trimming cost V 1 base and J 4 bases, with 11 bases left between them. Germline CDR1 and CDR2: MNHEY and SMNVEV (reference sequence).

The genes are TRBV19 and TRBJ2-7, with no clear D. The CDR3 contains 13 residues. V was pared by 3 bases and J by 1 base, with 7 bases between. Looked up from germline, CDR1 is LNHDA and CDR2 is SQIVND (reference sequence). The CDR3 DNA sequence: TGTGCCAGTAGTATCCCCCGTTCCTACGAGCAGTACTTC. It yields the protein CASSIPRSYEQYF.

The V call is TRBV7-2, the J call TRBJ1-2, with TRBD1 matching over 9 bases. The trim removed 5 bases at V and 3 bases at J, leaving 7 bases unmatched. This CDR3 has 15 residues. Germline V gene data show CDR1 as SGHTA and CDR2 as FQGNSA. The CDR3 protein is CASSLQQGADYGYTF. The CDR3 DNA reads TGTGCCAGCAGCCTACAACAGGGGGCGGACTATGGCTACACCTTC.

V and J are TRBV4-3 and TRBJ2-3; D perhaps matches TRBD1 (6 bases). The CDR3 contains 17 residues. The germline gives CDR1 LGHNA, CDR2 YSLEER. The germline V and J ends were trimmed by 0 bases and 2 bases, with 15 bases remaining between them. CDR3 nucleotide sequence: TGCGCCAGCAGCCAAGATAGCCAGGGGACCTTCACAGATACGCAGTATTTT. This encodes CASSQDSQGTFTDTQYF.

This clone was seen only a few times. The chain links TRBV9 to TRBJ1-1; D unclear. CDR3 size: 15 residues. Trimming pared 0 bases from V and 0 bases from J, leaving 9 bases between. CDR1 SGDLS and CDR2 YYNGEE come from the germline V gene. The CDR3 sequence is CASSVASILNTEAFF. CDR3 coding DNA: TGTGCCAGCAGCGTAGCTTCCATTCTGAACACTGAAGCTTTCTTT.

In this sample, this clone turned up once. V usage is TRBV5-5 and J usage is TRBJ2-7; 8 nucleotides align to TRBD2. The CDR3 spans 14 residues. Germline assignment: CDR1 SGHKS and CDR2 YYEKEE (reference sequence). V lost 3 bases, J lost 1 base, and 3 bases stayed unmatched. CDR3 loop: CASSSRGGSYEQYF. The CDR3 coding sequence is TGTGCCAGCAGCTCCCGGGGGGGGTCCTACGAGCAGTACTTC.

The J gene is TRBJ1-4, the V gene TRBV18, with 7 bases aligning to TRBD1. This CDR3 comprises 15 residues. The J segment lost 7 bases and the V segment lost 6 bases, leaving 11 bases of the junction unmatched. Per the germline V gene, CDR1 is KGHSH and CDR2 is LQKENI. CDR3 in DNA: TGTGCCAGCTCGCCGTCAGCGCAGGGGGGTGAAAAACTGTTTTTT. Translated: CASSPSAQGGEKLFF.

This clone was found once. This sequence joins TRBV18 and TRBJ2-1; 7 nucleotides match TRBD2. CDR1 KGHSH and CDR2 LQKENI come from the germline V gene. The CDR3 loop spans 14 amino acids. The ends lost 1 base at V and 10 bases at J; junction bases unmatched: 7. CDR3 protein: CASSPQSSGLEQFF. The CDR3 DNA reads as TGTGCCAGCTCACCACAGTCTAGCGGTTTAGAGCAGTTCTTC.

This clone was recorded a few times. The V call is TRBV27, the J call TRBJ1-1, with D unclear. Trimming stripped 6 bases from V and 5 bases from J, with 13 bases between. Germline CDR1 and CDR2: MNHEY and SMNVEV (reference sequence). CDR3 size: 13 residues. CDR3 bases: TGTGCCAGCAGGTCTTTTAGTGGGACTGAAGCTTTCTTT. Translated, it gives CASRSFSGTEAFF.

The chain recombines TRBV5-1 with TRBJ2-2, with D perhaps TRBD2 (6 bases). The length of the CDR3 is 15 residues. The germline V gene has CDR1 SGHRS and CDR2 YFSETQ. Trimming cost V 4 bases and J 1 base, with 11 bases left between them. The CDR3 protein is CASSAGTVNTGELFF. CDR3 nucleotides: TGCGCCAGCAGCGCCGGGACTGTGAACACCGGGGAGCTGTTTTTT. Full variable domain (rest looked up from reference TRBV5-1 and TRBJ2-2): KAGVTQTPRYLIKTRGQQVTLSCSPISGHRSVSWYQQTPGQGLQFLFEYFSETQRNKGNFPGRFSGRQFSNSRSEMNVSTLELGDSALYLCASSAGTVNTGELFFGEGSRLTVL.

This clone appeared a single time. The rearrangement joins TRBV2 to TRBJ2-5, with D unresolved. The CDR3 is 15 amino acids. Trimming took 3 bases from V and 3 from J, leaving 14 bases between them. Germline V gene lookup returns CDR1 SNHLY and CDR2 FYNNEI. CDR3 in DNA: TGTGCCAGCAGTGACGAACCTTTCTTTGAAGAGACCCAGTACTTC. This codes for CASSDEPFFEETQYF.

The chain joins TRBV28 to TRBJ1-1; D unclear. Germline CDR1 reads MDHEN; CDR2 reads SYDVKM. Between the trimmed V and J ends, which lost 1 base and 1 base, there was a span of 7 bases. The CDR3 loop spans 14 amino acids. The CDR3 sequence is CASSLLQANTEAFF. The CDR3 nucleotides read TGTGCCAGCAGTTTATTGCAGGCGAACACTGAAGCTTTCTTT.

The chain is built from TRBV27 and TRBJ1-2, with 7 bases identical to TRBD1. The CDR3 has 13 amino acids. Germline loops: CDR1 MNHEY, CDR2 SMNVEV (reference sequence). Losses at the gene ends were 6 bases for V and 4 bases for J; bases not matched to a gene: 5. Here the CDR3 DNA reads TGTGCCAGCAGGGTGGACAGGACCTATGGCTACACCTTC. This translates into CASRVDRTYGYTF.

As concerns this clone: In the same sample, other DNA sequences code for this CDR3. The rearrangement joins TRBV5-1 to TRBJ2-3, with TRBD2 matching over 10 bases. V lost 0 bases, J lost 2 bases, and 6 bases stayed unmatched. The CDR3 runs 17 residues. The germline V gene has CDR1 SGHRS and CDR2 YFSETQ. The CDR3 DNA reads as TGCGCCAGCAGCTTGGCCCTAGCGGGGGCGGACACAGATACGCAGTATTTT. Translated, it gives CASSLALAGADTDTQYF.

V usage is TRBV9 and J usage is TRBJ1-1, with D tentatively TRBD1 (6 bases). CDR3 length: 15 amino acids. Germline V CDR1 and CDR2: SGDLS, YYNGEE. V was shortened by 0 bases and J by 5 bases, with 14 bases between the two germline ends. The DNA for the CDR3 is TGTGCCAGCAGCGTAGAGGGGGGCGGAGGGACTGAAGCTTTCTTT. This sequence encodes CASSVEGGGGTEAFF.

With respect to this clone: A junction end diverges from the germline sequence, so it may reflect a read error. The CDR3 bases are TGTGCCAGCAGCTTACGCGATCAACCCCAGCATTTT. This gives the protein CASSLRDQPQHF. The chain recombines TRBV13 with TRBJ1-5; D is uncertain. Looked up from germline, CDR1 is PRHDT and CDR2 is FYEKMQ (reference sequence). The CDR3 covers 12 residues. The full variable domain, its missing parts supplied by reference TRBV13 and TRBJ1-5, is AAGVIQSPRHLIKEKRETATLKCYPIPRHDTVYWYQQGPGQDPQFLISFYEKMQSDKGSIPDRFSAQQFSDYHSELNMSSLELGDSALYFCASSLRDQPQHFGDGTRLSIL.

This chain uses TRBV18 with TRBJ2-7; 8 bases match TRBD1. The J segment lost 9 bases and the V segment lost 4 bases, leaving 14 bases of the junction unmatched. This CDR3 is built from 15 residues. From germline, CDR1 is KGHSH and CDR2 LQKENI. CDR3 nucleotide sequence: TGTGCCAGCTCACTTTCCGAGGGACAGGTAGAGGGGCAGTACTTC. Protein sequence: CASSLSEGQVEGQYF.

The chain uses TRBV7-9 and TRBJ2-2; TRBD1 is a possible D gene (5 bases). V lost 5 bases and J lost 6, with 13 bases in between. The CDR3 sequence is 14 residues long. The V gene's germline CDR1 is SEHNR and CDR2 FQNEAQ (reference sequence). The CDR3 DNA is TGTGCCAGCAGCCAAAAGGGGATATCCGGGGAGCTGTTTTTT. It is translated as CASSQKGISGELFF.